Included here is one T cell receptor (beta chain) sequence, with context. This sample is drawn from a study of patients and donors after allogeneic stem cell transplantation. TCRdb redid the calling of the RT-PCR reads with MiXCR, one entry per CDR3 protein. The sample records 400,000 to 500,000 distinct CDR3 sequences, 16% being singletons. Germline V gives CDR1 GTSNPN, CDR2 SVGIG (reference sequence). Trimming removed 0 bases at V and 5 bases at J, with 7 bases between. The CDR3 extends over 13 amino acids. Sequenced input: blood, either unsorted or a sorted T cell fraction (not recorded which). The sequence derives from a human donor who was either an allogeneic HSCT recipient or a stem cell or donor lymphocyte infusion donor (not recorded which). It is not recorded whose cells these are; they may come from a transplant donor. V and J are TRBV30 and TRBJ2-2, with a possible D match to TRBD2 (5 bases). CDR3 loop: CAWSVTGTGELFF. CDR3 DNA: TGTGCCTGGAGTGTAACGGGGACCGGGGAGCTGTTTTTT.